One sample yielded the 19 T cell receptor beta chains listed below, sequenced in a study of blood T cell repertoires in COVID-19. TCRdb's copy holds only in-frame clones and misses some; the assay was immunoSEQ multiplex PCR. The sample lists 210,000 or so clones, roughly 81% occurring once. The sequencing input was peripheral blood. These receptors were taken from a woman in her 70s with active or convalescent COVID-19.

This CDR3 is CASRITSGRNNEQFF. For the CDR3, the DNA is TGTGCCAGCAGGATTACTAGCGGGAGGAACAATGAGCAGTTCTTC. V is TRBV6-6 and J is TRBJ2-1; 12 bases are a match to TRBD2. Trimming took 6 bases from V and 5 from J; bases not matched to a gene: 5. CDR3 length: 15 residues. Per germline, CDR1 MNHNY and CDR2 SVGAGI (reference sequence).

The rearrangement links TRBV4-1 to TRBJ2-5; 13 bases match TRBD2. The CDR3 has 16 residues. With 4 bases clipped from V and 4 bases from J, the junction kept 6 bases outside the gene matches. Germline V lookup: CDR1 MGHRA, CDR2 YSYEKL. CDR3 sequence: CASSLSGLAGRETQYF. CDR3 coding DNA: TGCGCCAGCAGCCTATCGGGACTAGCGGGAAGAGAGACCCAGTACTTC.

This chain joins TRBV5-4 and TRBJ2-1; 10 bases agree with TRBD1. Per germline, CDR1 SGHNT and CDR2 YYREEE (reference sequence). V was pared by 3 bases and J by 4 bases, with 4 bases of the junction left unmatched. The CDR3 covers 15 residues. Here the CDR3 DNA reads TGTGCCAGCAGCTCGACAGGGGGCACGTACAATGAGCAGTTCTTC. It codes for CASSSTGGTYNEQFF.

In this sample, this clone turned up a few times. The chain couples TRBV5-1 to TRBJ2-5, with D maybe TRBD2 (6 bases). The CDR3 length is 17 residues. Germline CDR1 reads SGHRS; CDR2 reads YFSETQ. Deletions cut 4 bases from V and 1 base from J, with 20 bases between. The CDR3 sequence is CASSQPRGTGGQETQYF. The DNA for the CDR3 is TGCGCCAGCAGCCAACCCCGGGGCACCGGGGGCCAAGAGACCCAGTACTTC.

The chain carries TRBV6-5 and TRBJ1-4; 8 nucleotides agree with TRBD1. The CDR3 totals 15 residues. V lost 5 bases to trimming and J lost 5 bases; unmatched junction nucleotides: 7. From germline, CDR1 is MNHEY and CDR2 SVGAGI. For the CDR3, the DNA is TGTGCCAGCAGTCGCCGGACAGGGACGAATGAAAAACTGTTTTTT. Amino acids: CASSRRTGTNEKLFF.

The chain employs TRBV7-3 and TRBJ2-2, with D perhaps matching TRBD1 (6 bases). Deletions cut 5 bases from V and 6 bases from J, with 10 bases between. The CDR3 spans 13 residues. CDR1 and CDR2 (germline): SGHTA, FQGTGA. The CDR3 DNA follows: TGTGCCAGCAGCACCAGACAGGCCGGGGAGCTGTTTTTT. Protein product: CASSTRQAGELFF.

This chain connects TRBV2 to TRBJ2-3, with D possibly matching TRBD2 (5 bases). Germline CDR1 and CDR2: SNHLY and FYNNEI. CDR3 size: 14 residues. The V and J ends lost 6 bases and 3 bases respectively, with 13 bases between them. CDR3 protein: CASRPLEGTDTQYF. The CDR3 nucleotides read TGTGCCAGCAGGCCACTAGAAGGGACAGATACGCAGTATTTT.

The V call is TRBV7-9, the J call TRBJ2-4, with TRBD1 identical over 8 bases. Trimming at V came to 3 bases and at J to 7 bases, leaving 5 bases not matched to a gene. This CDR3 has 14 residues. Germline loops: CDR1 SEHNR, CDR2 FQNEAQ (reference sequence). CDR3 sequence: CASSFRTGSNIQYF. Here the CDR3 DNA reads TGTGCCAGCAGCTTTCGGACAGGGAGCAACATTCAGTACTTC.

The chain uses TRBV21-1 and TRBJ1-1. TRBV21-1 is shown as a pseudogene. CDR3 size: 14 residues. This CDR3 reads CASGSPGKGTEAFF. Written as DNA, the CDR3 is TGTGCCAGCGGGTCTCCGGGGAAGGGCACTGAAGCTTTCTTT.

This chain joins TRBV19 and TRBJ2-1; 10 nucleotides agree with TRBD2. The V gene end was trimmed by 6 bases and the J gene end by 4 bases; junction bases not matched to a gene: 6. This CDR3 is built from 15 residues. Germline assignment: CDR1 LNHDA and CDR2 SQIVND (reference sequence). In nucleotides, the CDR3 is TGTGCCAGTAGCGGCGGACTAGCGGTATACAATGAGCAGTTCTTC. Translation: CASSGGLAVYNEQFF.

V and J are TRBV3-1 (or the pseudogene TRBV3-2) and TRBJ2-5; possible D gene TRBD1, 5 bases. Germline-derived CDR1 and CDR2 are LGHDT and YNNKEL (reference sequence). The CDR3 has 12 amino acids. V lost 4 bases and J lost 6, with 9 bases in between. DNA for the CDR3: TGTGCCAGCAGCCCCAGGGAACAGACCCAGTACTTC. Protein: CASSPREQTQYF.

The genes are TRBV19 and TRBJ1-3; 7 nucleotides align to TRBD1. Per germline, CDR1 LNHDA and CDR2 SQIVND (reference sequence). V lost 7 bases, J lost 2 bases, and 8 bases stayed unmatched. The CDR3 totals 15 residues. CDR3 nucleotide sequence: TGTGCCAGTACTCTCAACAGGGGCCCTGGAAACACCATATATTTT. Protein: CASTLNRGPGNTIYF.

This sequence joins TRBV5-1 and TRBJ2-2, with D perhaps TRBD2 (5 bases). Germline CDR1 and CDR2: SGHRS and YFSETQ. V was pared by 4 bases and J by 2 bases, with 12 bases between. The CDR3 totals 15 residues. DNA for the CDR3: TGCGCCAGCAGCCAGGTTCGGGGTAACACCGGGGAGCTGTTTTTT. Protein sequence: CASSQVRGNTGELFF.

The rearrangement joins TRBV28 to TRBJ2-3; 7 bases match TRBD2. The CDR3 runs 14 residues. Per germline, CDR1 MDHEN and CDR2 SYDVKM. J gave up 8 bases and V 6 bases, and 11 bases lay outside the gene matches. The CDR3 loop reads CASSAGTILGTQYF. In DNA, the CDR3 is TGTGCCAGCAGCGCCGGGACTATTTTGGGTACGCAGTATTTT.

The rearrangement uses TRBV23-1 and TRBJ2-7; maybe TRBD1 (6 bases). TRBV23-1 is placed among ORFs of uncertain function. The CDR3 spans 20 residues. V lost 7 bases and J 7 bases, leaving 38 bases between the germline ends. The CDR3 sequence is CASTPRLWVRGYSHLDEQYF. CDR3 DNA sequence: TGCGCCAGCACTCCTAGATTATGGGTTAGGGGGTATTCCCATCTTGATGAGCAGTACTTC.

The V call is TRBV7-9, the J call TRBJ1-2; 10 bases map to TRBD1. The CDR3 extends over 13 amino acids. Germline CDR1 reads SEHNR; CDR2 reads FQNEAQ (reference sequence). V was clipped by 4 bases and J by 7 bases; unmatched bases: 3. CDR3 in amino acids: CASSWTGGGGYTF. The CDR3 DNA reads TGTGCCAGCAGCTGGACAGGGGGAGGTGGCTACACCTTC.

In regard to this clone: Sequence at one end of the junction differs from germline and may be a read error. V gene TRBV5-4 combines with J gene TRBJ1-6; TRBD1 matches at 7 bases. Germline CDR1 and CDR2: SGHNT and YYREEE (reference sequence). The CDR3 contains 15 residues. The CDR3 here is CASSLGSGTVGHRDF. Here the CDR3 DNA reads TGTGCCAGCAGCTTGGGGTCCGGGACAGTTGGGCACAGGGATTTT.

This clone has just a few counts. The chain has TRBV11-3 and TRBJ2-1; no clear D gene. The germline V and J ends were trimmed by 1 base and 0 bases, with 10 bases remaining between them. Germline CDR1 is SGHNT and CDR2 is YENEEA. CDR3 length: 16 amino acids. The CDR3 sequence: CASSLGSVSSYNEQFF. In nucleotides, the CDR3 is TGTGCCAGCAGCTTAGGTTCGGTAAGCTCCTACAATGAGCAGTTCTTC.

The V call is TRBV19, the J call TRBJ2-5; 8 nucleotides agree with TRBD1. The trim removed 5 bases at V and 4 bases at J, leaving 6 bases unmatched. Germline assignment: CDR1 LNHDA and CDR2 SQIVND (reference sequence). CDR3 length: 14 amino acids. The CDR3 nucleotides read TGTGCCAGTAGTCTTCGGACAGGGAGAGAGACCCAGTACTTC. This encodes CASSLRTGRETQYF.